This T cell receptor beta chain comes out of a study of resident and recirculating memory T cells in vitiligo. As for the study in general: Shave-biopsy epidermis from lesional and nonlesional skin was sequenced alongside PBMCs.

The method was immunoSEQ multiplex PCR; TCRdb's version includes in-frame clones alone and lacks a portion of them. The data contain tens of thousands of clones, just over 90% of them singletons. The V gene lost 3 bases and the J gene lost 8 bases, with 15 bases spanning the gap. The V gene's germline CDR1 is SGDLS and CDR2 YYNGEE. CDR3 length equals 14 residues. This receptor was identified in a male donor with vitiligo. The specimen was blood. V and J are TRBV9 and TRBJ2-1; D call uncertain. CDR3 sequence reads: CASSGRSFHDEQFF. The CDR3 region has the DNA TGTGCCAGCAGCGGCCGCAGTTTTCACGATGAGCAGTTCTTC.